What follows are 13 T cell receptor beta chains derived from one specimen sequenced in a study of PD-1 blockade in classical Hodgkin lymphoma (dated by TCRdb to 2020 to 2022). Receptor amplification or capture employed the immunoSEQ multiplex PCR assay. As stored in TCRdb, this immuneACCESS dataset retains in-frame rearrangements with V and J assigned. A fraction of the clones does not appear; measured against another copy, unresolved V genes explain less than half of the discrepancy, and the remainder lacks a known reason. The table for this sample lists 95,000 to 100,000 clones; 85% to 90% of them were counted only once. The ten largest clones take up under 8.5% of the sample. The sample's time point label, in plain terms: cycle 2 day 1 (C2D1) of nivolumab. Relapse after autologous stem cell transplantation had occurred in all trial patients, and cohorts A, B and C were distinguished by prior brentuximab vedotin exposure.

The source was peripheral blood mononuclear cells (PBMCs), collected before the second cycle of nivolumab. These receptors came from a human donor with classical Hodgkin lymphoma.

CDR3 sequence (DNA): TGTGCCAGCAGTAATCCAGGGGTTCTGGGTAATTCACCCCTCCACTTT. Translating it yields CASSNPGVLGNSPLHF. The chain combines TRBV2 with TRBJ1-6; possible D gene TRBD1, 6 bases. The CDR3 runs to 16 residues. The germline V gene has CDR1 SNHLY and CDR2 FYNNEI. V was pared by 5 bases and J by 6 bases, with 17 bases between.

The V gene is TRBV2, the J gene TRBJ1-2; TRBD1 might be the D (5 bases). In germline, CDR1 is SNHLY, CDR2 FYNNEI. The CDR3 contains 15 residues. V lost 7 bases, J lost 0 bases, and 15 bases lay in between. This chain's CDR3 is CASKETATANYGYTF. The CDR3 DNA reads as TGTGCCAGCAAGGAGACAGCAACTGCTAACTATGGCTACACCTTC.

This clone was seen only once. This rearrangement joins TRBV2 to TRBJ1-2, with 7 nucleotides matching TRBD1. V trimming: 5 bases; J trimming: 7 bases; junction bases outside the gene matches: 1. The germline V gene has CDR1 SNHLY and CDR2 FYNNEI. The CDR3 runs to 11 residues. CDR3 bases: TGTGCCAGCAGTCCAGGGGGTGGCTACACCTTC. It encodes CASSPGGGYTF.

J is TRBJ2-2 and V is TRBV29-1; 9 bases agree with TRBD2. This CDR3 has 14 amino acids. The V and J ends lost 8 bases and 7 bases, in that order; junction bases with no gene match: 11. CDR1 and CDR2 from the germline V gene are SQVTM and ANQGSEA. The CDR3 nucleotides read TGCAGCTCGCGGGGGGGGGCCCCAGGCGGGGAGCTGTTTTTT. This encodes CSSRGGAPGGELFF.

The chain employs TRBV9 and TRBJ2-3; 11 bases agree with TRBD2. Trimming took 1 base from V and 0 from J; bases not matched to a gene: 10. This CDR3 has 19 amino acids. Germline CDR1 and CDR2: SGDLS and YYNGEE. The CDR3: CASSVPVLAGGLSTDTQYF. CDR3 DNA sequence: TGTGCCAGCAGCGTACCAGTGCTAGCGGGGGGCCTTAGCACAGATACGCAGTATTTT.

The chain uses TRBV19 and TRBJ1-4, with 7 bases that match TRBD1. The CDR3 is 14 residues long. Trimming removed 6 bases from V and 11 bases from J; junction bases left unmatched: 12. From germline, CDR1 is LNHDA and CDR2 SQIVND (reference sequence). This chain's CDR3 is CASRGPSGRGKLFF. CDR3 coding DNA: TGTGCCAGTAGGGGTCCGTCAGGCAGGGGGAAACTGTTTTTT.

This clone was seen just once. V usage is TRBV19 and J usage is TRBJ1-3, with D perhaps matching TRBD1 (5 bases). The V end lost 1 base, the J end lost 5 bases, and 12 bases lay between the germline ends. The CDR3 sequence is 15 residues long. Germline values: CDR1 LNHDA, CDR2 SQIVND (reference sequence). Written as DNA, the CDR3 is TGTGCCAGTAGTATAGCCGGGACGGATCGAAACACCATATATTTT. The encoded protein is CASSIAGTDRNTIYF.

The chain couples TRBV5-4 to TRBJ2-7; TRBD1 matches 9 bases. The CDR3 totals 18 residues. Losses at the gene ends were 3 bases for V and 1 base for J; bases not matched to a gene: 14. The germline V gene has CDR1 SGHNT and CDR2 YYREEE (reference sequence). As DNA, the CDR3 is TGTGCCAGCAGCTCGACCGACCTAACAGGGGGCCCATCCTACGAGCAGTACTTC. Amino acid sequence: CASSSTDLTGGPSYEQYF.

The V gene is TRBV14, the J gene TRBJ2-1, with TRBD2 matching over 12 bases. The germline V gene has CDR1 SGHDN and CDR2 FVKESK. CDR3 length equals 16 residues. V lost 2 bases and J lost 8; bases outside the gene matches: 7. The CDR3 sequence is CASSQPPSGGAYEQFF. In nucleotides, the CDR3 is TGTGCCAGCAGCCAACCCCCTAGCGGGGGGGCCTATGAGCAGTTCTTC. The full variable domain, its missing parts supplied by reference TRBV14 and TRBJ2-1, is EAGVTQFPSHSVIEKGQTVTLRCDPISGHDNLYWYRRVMGKEIKFLLHFVKESKQDESGMPNNRFLAERTGGTYSTLKVQPAELEDSGVYFCASSQPPSGGAYEQFFGPGTRLTVL.

The rearrangement joins TRBV30 to TRBJ1-2, with D perhaps matching TRBD1 (5 bases). Trimming took off 3 bases at V and 4 bases at J, with 12 bases between the two ends. This CDR3 contains 13 residues. CDR1 GTSNPN and CDR2 SVGIG come from the germline V gene (reference sequence). CDR3 DNA sequence: TGTGCCTGGAGCGTAGACAGACCCTATGGCTACACCTTC. It translates to CAWSVDRPYGYTF.

This rearrangement joins TRBV27 to TRBJ1-5; D ambiguous. CDR1 MNHEY and CDR2 SMNVEV come from the germline V gene (reference sequence). V lost 4 bases and J 9 bases, leaving 16 bases between the germline ends. CDR3 length equals 14 residues. The CDR3 nucleotides are TGTGCCAGCAGTTCCCTTACGGGTACGAGGCCCCAGCATTTT. Amino acid sequence: CASSSLTGTRPQHF.

The chain has TRBV28 and TRBJ1-1, with TRBD1 as a possible D gene (6 bases). The germline V gene has CDR1 MDHEN and CDR2 SYDVKM. The CDR3 totals 14 residues. Trimming shortened V by 7 bases and J by 4 bases, and 16 bases separated the two germline ends. The CDR3 here is CASTLGGGATEAFF. CDR3 coding DNA: TGTGCCAGCACCCTGGGGGGCGGGGCCACTGAAGCTTTCTTT. Looking up the rest from reference TRBV28 and TRBJ1-1 gives the full variable domain: DVKVTQSSRYLVKRTGEKVFLECVQDMDHENMFWYRQDPGLGLRLIYFSYDVKMKEKGDIPEGYSVSREKKERFSLILESASTNQTSMYLCASTLGGGATEAFFGQGTRLTVV.

This clone has more than one count but fewer than ten. The chain employs TRBV15 and TRBJ1-5, with TRBD1 identical over 8 bases. CDR3 length: 15 residues. V trimming: 1 base; J trimming: 6 bases; junction bases outside the gene matches: 5. Germline V gene data show CDR1 as LNHNV and CDR2 as YYDKDF (reference sequence). CDR3 sequence (DNA): TGTGCCACCAGCAGAGGGACAGGGTCGGGTCAGCCCCAGCATTTT. Translation: CATSRGTGSGQPQHF.